Below, 18 T cell receptor beta chains from the same sample are listed, as sequenced in a study of beta chain features in type 1 diabetes. Overall study findings and caveats: The study found moderately but significantly shorter TCRB CDR3s in all four CD4+ subsets of Type 1 diabetes patients.

Reverse transcribing all isolated RNA meant expressed TCRB transcripts were sequenced. Sequencing was performed with immunoSEQ multiplex PCR; in TCRdb, only in-frame clones are kept and a portion is missing. The data contain 680,000 or so clones, roughly an eighth of them singletons. These TCRs are of unknown antigen specificity. Material: naive CD4+ T cells from blood. The origin of the receptors is a man between 18 and 29 years old with type 1 diabetes.

V usage is TRBV6-5 and J usage is TRBJ2-3; possibly TRBD2 for D (5 bases). The CDR3 extends over 13 amino acids. The V gene lost 6 bases and the J gene lost 0 bases, with 7 bases spanning the gap. Germline V gives CDR1 MNHEY, CDR2 SVGAGI. The CDR3 DNA is TGTGCCAGCAGGAAGCGGAGCACAGATACGCAGTATTTT. Translation gives CASRKRSTDTQYF.

The V gene is TRBV9, the J gene TRBJ1-1; D remains ambiguous. V was shortened by 0 bases and J by 0 bases, with 9 bases between the two germline ends. The CDR3 totals 15 residues. The germline V gene has CDR1 SGDLS and CDR2 YYNGEE. CDR3 in amino acids: CASSVGQRMNTEAFF. The CDR3 DNA reads TGTGCCAGCAGCGTAGGGCAGCGGATGAACACTGAAGCTTTCTTT.

The chain joins TRBV4-1 to TRBJ2-7; the D is unclear. Germline assignment: CDR1 MGHRA and CDR2 YSYEKL. V was pared by 4 bases and J by 4 bases, with 8 bases between. This CDR3 is 12 amino acids long. This CDR3 reads CASSPSGYEQYF. For the CDR3, the DNA is TGCGCCAGCAGCCCCAGTGGTTACGAGCAGTACTTC.

Only a few counts were recorded for this clone. The chain has TRBV2 and TRBJ1-5; maybe TRBD1 (5 bases). The CDR3 extends over 17 amino acids. The V end was cut by 4 bases, the J end by 4 bases, with 20 bases between. CDR1 SNHLY and CDR2 FYNNEI come from the germline V gene. CDR3 loop: CASSGGVGREVNQPQHF. The DNA of the CDR3 is TGTGCCAGCAGTGGAGGAGTGGGACGGGAAGTAAATCAGCCCCAGCATTTT.

Only a few counts were recorded for this clone. The chain combines TRBV6-5 with TRBJ2-7; D gene unclear. Germline V gives CDR1 MNHEY, CDR2 SVGAGI. Trimming shortened V by 5 bases and J by 6 bases, and 17 bases separated the two germline ends. The CDR3 covers 14 residues. The CDR3 sequence: CASSPRPVPSEQYF. In nucleotides, the CDR3 is TGTGCCAGCAGTCCTCGACCAGTACCTAGCGAGCAGTACTTC.

The V call is TRBV29-1, the J call TRBJ2-5; the D gene could be TRBD1 or TRBD2 (5 bases each). This CDR3 has 12 residues. CDR1 is SQVTM and CDR2 is ANQGSEA in the germline V gene. V was clipped by 8 bases and J by 1 base, with 11 bases between them. CDR3 DNA sequence: TGCAGCACTGGGACGGTCCAAGAGACCCAGTACTTC. It encodes CSTGTVQETQYF.

There are a few counts of this clone. The chain combines TRBV6-1 with TRBJ1-1; D gene ambiguous. The V end lost 1 base, the J end lost 9 bases, and 9 bases lay between the germline ends. In germline, CDR1 is MNHNS, CDR2 SASEGT. This CDR3 has 12 amino acids. CDR3 nucleotide sequence: TGTGCCAGCAGTGAAGTAACGGGCAAAGCTTTCTTT. This encodes CASSEVTGKAFF.

This clone was counted only a few times. Other DNA sequences in this sample translate to the same CDR3. The chain links TRBV7-9 to TRBJ2-7, with D uncertain. CDR1 SEHNR and CDR2 FQNEAQ come from the germline V gene (reference sequence). The CDR3 is 13 amino acids. V gave up 0 bases and J gave up 6 bases, with 9 bases separating them. The CDR3 DNA sequence: TGTGCCAGCAGCTTAGCCGGGTTAAGCGAGCAGTACTTC. Translation gives CASSLAGLSEQYF.

This clone has just a few counts. The chain employs TRBV4-1 and TRBJ2-4, with D unresolved. The V end was cut by 1 base, the J end by 0 bases, with 10 bases between. CDR1 and CDR2 (germline): MGHRA, YSYEKL. This CDR3 spans 16 amino acids. The CDR3: CASSQASEVAKNIQYF. The CDR3, as DNA: TGCGCCAGCAGCCAAGCGTCTGAGGTAGCCAAAAACATTCAGTACTTC.

The chain uses TRBV6-5 and TRBJ2-3; 9 positions agree with TRBD2. The trim removed 6 bases at V and 1 base at J, leaving 2 bases unmatched. This CDR3 is built from 14 residues. Per the germline V gene, CDR1 is MNHEY and CDR2 is SVGAGI. CDR3 nucleotides: TGTGCCAGCAGCAGACTAGCGGGCACAGATACGCAGTATTTT. It translates to CASSRLAGTDTQYF.

The chain couples TRBV11-2 to TRBJ2-7, with 9 nucleotides matching TRBD1. Germline V gene lookup returns CDR1 SGHAT and CDR2 FQNNGV. There are 14 residues in the CDR3. V trimming: 3 bases; J trimming: 3 bases; junction bases outside the gene matches: 3. The CDR3 loop is CASSLGDRDYEQYF. Written as DNA, the CDR3 is TGTGCCAGCAGCTTGGGGGACAGGGACTACGAGCAGTACTTC.

This rearrangement joins TRBV9 to TRBJ2-3, with D possibly TRBD2 on 5 matching bases. CDR1 and CDR2 (germline): SGDLS, YYNGEE. V was pared by 0 bases and J by 5 bases, with 10 bases between. There are 14 residues in the CDR3. CDR3 region: CASSVGRVEDTQYF. CDR3 sequence (DNA): TGTGCCAGCAGCGTAGGGCGGGTTGAAGATACGCAGTATTTT.

The CDR3 loop reads CAITPRGGPDTQYF. The DNA for the CDR3 is TGTGCCATCACCCCGAGAGGGGGCCCAGATACGCAGTATTTT. This sequence joins TRBV10-3 and TRBJ2-3, with 7 bases fitting TRBD1. Unmatched junction bases numbered 8, after V lost 7 bases and J lost 4 bases. The germline gives CDR1 ENHRY, CDR2 SYGVKD. The CDR3 spans 14 residues.

This clone has more than one count but fewer than ten. This sequence joins TRBV7-2 and TRBJ1-5; D remains unclear. CDR1 is SGHTA and CDR2 is FQGNSA in the germline V gene. V lost 2 bases, J lost 5 bases, and 10 bases lay in between. This CDR3 comprises 14 residues. The DNA of the CDR3 is TGTGCCAGCAGCTTATGGGCGCAAGATCAGCCCCAGCATTTT. This encodes CASSLWAQDQPQHF.

Only a few counts were recorded for this clone. V is TRBV25-1 and J is TRBJ2-5, with D tentatively TRBD1 (5 bases). The length of the CDR3 is 12 residues. In germline, CDR1 is MGHDK, CDR2 SYGVNS. V was clipped by 7 bases and J by 4 bases, with 10 bases between them. The CDR3 region has the DNA TGTGCCAGCACCTCAAGGGGAGAGACCCAGTACTTC. This translates into CASTSRGETQYF.

The table lists this clone with a few counts. The rearrangement joins TRBV6-1 to TRBJ2-5; 8 bases map to TRBD1. The CDR3 is made up of 14 amino acids. CDR1 MNHNS and CDR2 SASEGT come from the germline V gene. The V and J ends lost 8 bases and 1 base, in that order; junction bases with no gene match: 6. DNA of the CDR3: TGTGCCAGCCGTTTGACAGGGGTCCAAGAGACCCAGTACTTC. Translated: CASRLTGVQETQYF.

This chain uses TRBV29-1 with TRBJ1-3; D is unclear. The CDR3 loop spans 12 amino acids. Germline V CDR1 and CDR2: SQVTM, ANQGSEA. Trimming left V 0 bases short and J 4 bases short, with 4 bases between. The CDR3 region is CSVEDRGNTIYF. DNA of the CDR3: TGCAGCGTTGAAGATCGGGGAAACACCATATATTTT.

The gene calls are TRBV4-1 and TRBJ2-7; no reliable D call. Germline values: CDR1 MGHRA, CDR2 YSYEKL. Trimming took 0 bases from V and 7 from J, leaving 10 bases between them. This CDR3 has 13 amino acids. The CDR3 sequence: CASSQDLLGEQYF. The DNA for the CDR3 is TGCGCCAGCAGCCAAGATCTTTTGGGGGAGCAGTACTTC.